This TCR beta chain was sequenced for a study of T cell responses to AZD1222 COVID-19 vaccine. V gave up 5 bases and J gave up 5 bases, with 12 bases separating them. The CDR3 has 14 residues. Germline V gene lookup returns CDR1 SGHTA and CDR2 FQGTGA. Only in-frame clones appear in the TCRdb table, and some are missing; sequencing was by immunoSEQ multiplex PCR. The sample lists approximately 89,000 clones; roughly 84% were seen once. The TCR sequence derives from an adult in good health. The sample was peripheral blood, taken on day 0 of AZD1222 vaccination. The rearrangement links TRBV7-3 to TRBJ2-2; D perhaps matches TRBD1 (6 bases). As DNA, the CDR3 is TGTGCCAGCAGCAGTCAGACAGGAACCGGGGAGCTGTTTTTT. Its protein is CASSSQTGTGELFF.